One sample yielded the 5 T cell receptor beta chains listed below, sequenced in a study of cytomegalovirus exposure and HLA in healthy donors. A multiplex PCR was run with 60 Vbeta primers and 13 Jbeta primers. Libraries were prepared by immunoSEQ multiplex PCR; TCRdb keeps only in-frame clonotypes and omits some of them. Among 85,000 to 100,000 clones listed, around four fifths were seen once. Sequencing input: PBMCs. The receptors here all came from a man in his fifties in good health and CMV-seropositive.

The chain carries TRBV28 and TRBJ2-5; D is uncertain. Trimming removed 7 bases at V and 0 bases at J, with 9 bases between. Germline CDR1 reads MDHEN; CDR2 reads SYDVKM. CDR3 length equals 13 residues. This chain's CDR3 is CASKPSDQETQYF. CDR3 nucleotide sequence: TGTGCCAGCAAACCATCGGACCAAGAGACCCAGTACTTC.

The chain links TRBV6-5 to TRBJ1-1; TRBD1 matches at 8 bases. From germline, CDR1 is MNHEY and CDR2 SVGAGI. J lost 3 bases, V lost 7 bases, and 7 bases had no gene match. The CDR3 runs to 14 residues. As DNA, the CDR3 is TGTGCCAGCATCGACTTGGGACAGGACACTGAAGCTTTCTTT. Translation: CASIDLGQDTEAFF.

This clone has only a few counts. At one boundary the junction diverges from the germline segment, which might be a read error. V is TRBV7-7 and J is TRBJ2-5, with 8 bases that match TRBD2. Germline-derived CDR1 and CDR2 are SSHAT and FNYEAQ (reference sequence). The CDR3 covers 13 residues. The CDR3 DNA is TGTGCTAGCAGCTCGGGGGGGCTAGAGACCCAGTACTTC. Protein sequence: CASSSGGLETQYF.

This clone has a handful of counts. The rearrangement joins TRBV7-2 to TRBJ1-2, with a tentative D call TRBD1 (5 bases). With 5 bases removed from V and 4 bases from J, the gap between germline ends came to 20 bases. Germline values: CDR1 SGHTA, CDR2 FQGNSA. The CDR3 sequence is 16 residues long. The CDR3, as DNA: TGTGCCAGCAGCCTAGTAGGGGACTCCCCCGGCTATGGCTACACCTTC. The encoded protein is CASSLVGDSPGYGYTF.

The CDR3 loop reads CAITPGGIYGYTF. CDR3 DNA sequence: TGTGCCATCACCCCAGGGGGAATCTATGGCTACACCTTC. The chain couples TRBV10-3 to TRBJ1-2; 7 bases are shared with TRBD1. The germline V gene has CDR1 ENHRY and CDR2 SYGVKD. This CDR3 comprises 13 residues. V was clipped by 7 bases and J by 4 bases; unmatched bases: 6.